The TCR beta chain under discussion was sequenced for a study of PD-L1 blockade in urothelial cancer. For the study at large: Of roughly 30 patients, twenty-five were males with bladder-origin urothelial cancer. Blood drawn 3 weeks (second dose) and 6 weeks after treatment start was analyzed.

TCRdb's table, derived via immunoSEQ multiplex PCR, lists solely in-frame clones and lacks some. This table holds about 80,000 clones, around four fifths found once. V lost 2 bases, J lost 6 bases, and 19 bases lay in between. The CDR3 contains 15 residues. CDR1 GTSNPN and CDR2 SVGIG come from the germline V gene (reference sequence). Time point specified: pretreatment peripheral blood. The cohort comprised individuals with locally advanced or metastatic urothelial carcinoma. V gene TRBV30 combines with J gene TRBJ1-1, with TRBD1 as a possible D gene (6 bases). The sequence was obtained from a man between 40 and 49 years old with urothelial cancer. The source material was PBMCs, sampled around atezolizumab (anti-PD-L1) treatment. The CDR3 DNA follows: TGTGCCTGGAGTCAAAAGGGGACATTCCACTCTGAAGCTTTCTTT. This codes for CAWSQKGTFHSEAFF. The full variable domain, its missing parts supplied by reference TRBV30 and TRBJ1-1, is SQTIHQWPATLVQPVGSPLSLECTVEGTSNPNLYWYRQAAGRGLQLLFYSVGIGQISSEVPQNLSASRPQDRQFILSSKKLLLSDSGFYLCAWSQKGTFHSEAFFGQGTRLTVV.